These 22 T cell receptor beta chains share one sample of origin, sequenced in a study of blood T cell repertoires in COVID-19. TCRdb's table, derived via immunoSEQ multiplex PCR, lists solely in-frame clones and lacks some. Of about 85,000 clones listed, more than 65% are singletons. The specimen was peripheral blood. The receptors originated from a man between 60 and 75 years old with acute or convalescent COVID-19.

The chain joins TRBV9 to TRBJ2-2; TRBD2 matches 9 bases. CDR1 is SGDLS, CDR2 YYNGEE, per germline. CDR3 size: 16 residues. V lost 1 base and J lost 2; bases outside the gene matches: 3. DNA of the CDR3: TGTGCCAGCAGCGTACGCGGGGGGGCTAACACCGGGGAGCTGTTTTTT. Translation: CASSVRGGANTGELFF.

The J gene is TRBJ1-1, the V gene TRBV2, with 8 bases that match TRBD1. Germline V gene data show CDR1 as SNHLY and CDR2 as FYNNEI. CDR3 length: 13 amino acids. V dropped 10 bases and J dropped 4; count of bases not matched to a gene: 8. CDR3: CATGQGATTEAFF. In DNA, the CDR3 is TGTGCCACCGGTCAGGGGGCGACCACTGAAGCTTTCTTT.

The V and J genes are TRBV6-6 and TRBJ1-2; D call uncertain. This CDR3 spans 15 amino acids. The V end lost 5 bases, the J end lost 2 bases, and 15 bases lay between the germline ends. Germline V lookup: CDR1 MNHNY, CDR2 SVGAGI (reference sequence). The CDR3 DNA reads as TGTGCCAGCAGTGTAACAACGGTGGGCAACTATGGCTACACCTTC. Its protein product is CASSVTTVGNYGYTF.

On this clone: Compared with germline, one end of the junction differs, possibly owing to a read error. The V and J genes are TRBV3-1 (or the pseudogene TRBV3-2) and TRBJ1-2; 8 nucleotides agree with TRBD1. The germline CDR1 and CDR2 sequences are LGHDT and YNNKEL (reference sequence). CDR3 length: 12 amino acids. In DNA form, the CDR3 reads TGTGCCAGCCAAGTGGGACAGGCCCCGTTCTATTTC. Translation gives CASQVGQAPFYF.

The chain uses TRBV18 and TRBJ1-6, with 8 positions matching TRBD1. This CDR3 has 18 residues. V lost 2 bases, J lost 0 bases, and 6 bases stayed unmatched. CDR1 is KGHSH and CDR2 is LQKENI in the germline V gene. The CDR3 DNA reads TGTGCCAGCTCACCAAGCAGGGGGCAGAGCTCCTATAATTCACCCCTCCACTTT. Residues: CASSPSRGQSSYNSPLHF.

The chain combines TRBV27 with TRBJ2-7; 8 bases match TRBD1. This CDR3 spans 15 amino acids. V lost 3 bases to trimming and J lost 6 bases; unmatched junction nucleotides: 10. The germline gives CDR1 MNHEY, CDR2 SMNVEV (reference sequence). CDR3 nucleotides: TGTGCCAGCAGTTTTCATGGACAGGGAAGTATCGAGCAGTACTTC. Translating it yields CASSFHGQGSIEQYF.

This chain connects TRBV9 to TRBJ1-6, with 7 bases lining up with TRBD1. The CDR3 consists of 13 residues. Trimming cost V 4 bases and J 15 bases; bases outside gene matches: 10. Germline V CDR1 and CDR2: SGDLS, YYNGEE. The CDR3 loop is CASSLRQGQGLHF. CDR3 coding DNA: TGTGCCAGCAGCTTACGACAGGGCCAGGGCCTCCACTTT. The full variable domain, in which reference TRBV9 and TRBJ1-6 provide the parts outside the CDR3, is DSGVTQTPKHLITATGQRVTLRCSPRSGDLSVYWYQQSLDQGLQFLIQYYNGEERAKGNILERFSAQQFPDLHSELNLSSLELGDSALYFCASSLRQGQGLHFGNGTRLTVT.

The chain has TRBV6-5 and TRBJ1-2; perhaps TRBD1 as D (5 bases). CDR3 length: 13 amino acids. Trimming took off 1 base at V and 5 bases at J, with 8 bases between the two ends. Germline CDR1 and CDR2: MNHEY and SVGAGI. Here the CDR3 DNA reads TGTGCCAGCAGTTACTTCGGGGGGTATGGCTACACCTTC. Protein sequence: CASSYFGGYGYTF.

The rearrangement links TRBV6-5 to TRBJ1-5; 8 bases line up with TRBD1. This CDR3 is 15 amino acids long. J gave up 7 bases and V 5 bases, and 10 bases lay outside the gene matches. CDR1 is MNHEY and CDR2 is SVGAGI in the germline V gene. CDR3 region: CASSQDGQGGQPQHF. The CDR3, as DNA: TGTGCCAGCAGTCAGGATGGACAGGGCGGACAGCCCCAGCATTTT.

The chain carries TRBV30 and TRBJ2-7; TRBD1 matches at 9 bases. Germline-derived CDR1 and CDR2 are GTSNPN and SVGIG (reference sequence). J lost 6 bases, V lost 2 bases, and 8 bases had no gene match. This CDR3 spans 14 amino acids. CDR3 residues: CAWSSGQGGGEQYF. CDR3 sequence (DNA): TGTGCCTGGAGTTCGGGACAGGGAGGGGGCGAGCAGTACTTC.

This chain connects TRBV7-3 to TRBJ2-1; 7 positions match TRBD1. With 5 bases clipped from V and 7 bases from J, the junction kept 5 bases outside the gene matches. In germline, CDR1 is SGHTA, CDR2 FQGTGA. The CDR3 is 13 amino acids. The CDR3 nucleotides are TGTGCCAGCAGCCGGGACAGCCAAAATGAGCAGTTCTTC. It specifies CASSRDSQNEQFF.

V gene TRBV7-3 combines with J gene TRBJ2-7; 7 positions match TRBD1. The germline CDR1 and CDR2 sequences are SGHTA and FQGTGA. This CDR3 is built from 15 residues. V was clipped by 4 bases and J by 5 bases; unmatched bases: 11. CDR3 amino acids: CASSSQGQGVHEQYF. The DNA of the CDR3 is TGTGCCAGCAGCTCCCAAGGGCAGGGGGTCCACGAGCAGTACTTC. The whole variable domain, filled in from reference TRBV7-3 and TRBJ2-7, reads GAGVSQTPSNKVTEKGKYVELRCDPISGHTALYWYRQSLGQGPEFLIYFQGTGAADDSGLPNDRFFAVRPEGSVSTLKIQRTERGDSAVYLCASSSQGQGVHEQYFGPGTRLTVT.

The CDR3 region is CASSDDSRSYAFF. CDR3 nucleotides: TGTGCCAGCAGTGACGACAGTAGAAGCTATGCTTTCTTT. This chain joins TRBV6-2 or TRBV6-3 and TRBJ1-1; D possibly corresponds to TRBD1 (5 bases). This CDR3 has 13 amino acids. Germline CDR1 and CDR2: MNHEY and SVGEGT. V was clipped by 5 bases and J by 11 bases, with 18 bases between them.

The chain combines TRBV28 with TRBJ1-6, with TRBD1 as a possible D gene (5 bases). The CDR3 spans 13 residues. The ends were cut back, 2 bases at V and 15 bases at J, with 14 bases in the middle. Germline CDR1 is MDHEN and CDR2 is SYDVKM. CDR3 in DNA: TGTGCCAGCAGTTTAGGGCGGCAGGGCCGCCTCCACTTT. Translating it yields CASSLGRQGRLHF. Full variable domain (missing parts from reference TRBV28 and TRBJ1-6): DVKVTQSSRYLVKRTGEKVFLECVQDMDHENMFWYRQDPGLGLRLIYFSYDVKMKEKGDIPEGYSVSREKKERFSLILESASTNQTSMYLCASSLGRQGRLHFGNGTRLTVT.

The chain carries TRBV7-2 and TRBJ2-5; possible D gene TRBD2, 5 bases. The V end was cut by 5 bases, the J end by 5 bases, with 18 bases between. Germline V lookup: CDR1 SGHTA, CDR2 FQGNSA. The CDR3 consists of 15 residues. CDR3 amino acids: CASSLTGNGGETQYF. For the CDR3, the DNA is TGTGCCAGCAGCCTGACCGGGAACGGCGGGGAGACCCAGTACTTC.

The sample holds a few counts of this clone. The rearrangement links TRBV19 to TRBJ1-3; D not certain. Between the trimmed V and J ends, which lost 3 bases and 6 bases, there was a span of 12 bases. Germline V gene data show CDR1 as LNHDA and CDR2 as SQIVND (reference sequence). This CDR3 spans 14 amino acids. The CDR3 DNA reads TGTGCCAGTAGTATGGCGGGAAAAGAAAACACCATATATTTT. The encoded protein is CASSMAGKENTIYF.

This rearrangement joins TRBV10-3 to TRBJ2-1; TRBD2 agrees at 10 bases. Germline V lookup: CDR1 ENHRY, CDR2 SYGVKD. V trimming: 3 bases; J trimming: 0 bases; junction bases outside the gene matches: 8. The CDR3 is 18 amino acids. The CDR3 nucleotides are TGTGCCATCAGTGACCCTAGCGGGGGCCTCAGCTCCTACAATGAGCAGTTCTTC. Translated, it gives CAISDPSGGLSSYNEQFF.

This clone was recorded once. V is TRBV30 and J is TRBJ1-1, with 11 bases identical to TRBD1. V was clipped by 1 base and J by 11 bases; unmatched bases: 9. The CDR3 length is 14 residues. Germline loops: CDR1 GTSNPN, CDR2 SVGIG (reference sequence). CDR3 nucleotides: TGTGCCTGGAGTGCACGGACAGGGGGCTTAGGGGCTTTCTTT. This encodes CAWSARTGGLGAFF.

The chain is built from TRBV11-2 and TRBJ1-3; D is unclear. Germline assignment: CDR1 SGHAT and CDR2 FQNNGV. The CDR3 contains 14 residues. Deletions cut 11 bases from V and 4 bases from J, with 18 bases between. CDR3 bases: TGTGCCGGTGGAGGAGGACCGGCCGGAAACACCATATATTTT. Encoded protein: CAGGGGPAGNTIYF.

This clone was counted between two and nine times. The chain recombines TRBV30 with TRBJ1-3; D is perhaps TRBD1 (5 bases). This CDR3 comprises 16 residues. Trimming cost V 3 bases and J 9 bases, with 24 bases left between them. Per the germline V gene, CDR1 is GTSNPN and CDR2 is SVGIG (reference sequence). This chain's CDR3 is CAWRNQGTGGVGTIYF. The CDR3 DNA follows: TGTGCCTGGAGAAATCAGGGAACAGGTGGGGTCGGCACCATATATTTT.

The chain couples TRBV29-1 to TRBJ1-5; 9 bases align to TRBD1. V lost 5 bases and J lost 4; bases outside the gene matches: 9. The CDR3 extends over 15 amino acids. Germline CDR1 and CDR2: SQVTM and ANQGSEA. The CDR3 spells CSVQQGARGNQPQHF. As DNA, the CDR3 is TGCAGCGTTCAACAGGGGGCTAGGGGAAATCAGCCCCAGCATTTT.

This chain uses TRBV5-4 with TRBJ2-5, with 12 bases aligning to TRBD2. Germline CDR1 and CDR2: SGHNT and YYREEE (reference sequence). V shed 3 bases and J 4 bases; nucleotides not matched to a gene: 13. This CDR3 has 18 amino acids. The CDR3 loop reads CASSYRTSGVFSGETQYF. The CDR3 DNA sequence: TGTGCCAGCAGCTACCGGACTAGCGGGGTTTTTTCGGGAGAGACCCAGTACTTC. Together with reference TRBV5-4 and TRBJ2-5, the CDR3 gives the full variable domain: ETGVTQSPTHLIKTRGQQVTLRCSSQSGHNTVSWYQQALGQGPQFIFQYYREEENGRGNFPPRFSGLQFPNYSSELNVNALELDDSALYLCASSYRTSGVFSGETQYFGPGTRLLVL.